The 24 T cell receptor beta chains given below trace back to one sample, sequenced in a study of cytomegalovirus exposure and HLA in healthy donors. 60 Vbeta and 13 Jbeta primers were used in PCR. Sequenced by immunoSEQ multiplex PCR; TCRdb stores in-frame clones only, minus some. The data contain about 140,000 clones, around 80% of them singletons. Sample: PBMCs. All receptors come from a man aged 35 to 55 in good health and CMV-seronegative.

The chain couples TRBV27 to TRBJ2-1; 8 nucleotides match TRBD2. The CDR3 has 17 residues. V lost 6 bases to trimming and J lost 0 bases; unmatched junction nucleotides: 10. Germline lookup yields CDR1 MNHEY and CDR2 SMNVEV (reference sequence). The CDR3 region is CASSPREAGVSYNEQFF. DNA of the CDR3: TGTGCCAGCAGCCCCCGGGAAGCGGGGGTCTCCTACAATGAGCAGTTCTTC.

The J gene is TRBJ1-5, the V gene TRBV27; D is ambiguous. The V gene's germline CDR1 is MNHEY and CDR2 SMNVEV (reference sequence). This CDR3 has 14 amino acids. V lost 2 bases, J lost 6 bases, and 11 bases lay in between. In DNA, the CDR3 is TGTGCCAGCAGTTTACTGGGCGTCGGTCAGCCCCAGCATTTT. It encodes CASSLLGVGQPQHF.

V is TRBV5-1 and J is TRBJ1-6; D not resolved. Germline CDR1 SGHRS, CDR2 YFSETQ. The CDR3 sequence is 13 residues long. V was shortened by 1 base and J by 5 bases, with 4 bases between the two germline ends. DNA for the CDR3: TGCGCCAGCAGCTTGAATAATAATTCACCCCTCCACTTT. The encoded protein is CASSLNNNSPLHF.

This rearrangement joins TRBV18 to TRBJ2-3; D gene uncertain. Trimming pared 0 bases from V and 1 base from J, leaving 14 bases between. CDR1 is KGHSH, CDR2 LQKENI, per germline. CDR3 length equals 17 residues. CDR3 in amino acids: CASSPPMSGTGTDTQYF. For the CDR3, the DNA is TGTGCCAGCTCACCACCGATGAGTGGTACTGGCACAGATACGCAGTATTTT.

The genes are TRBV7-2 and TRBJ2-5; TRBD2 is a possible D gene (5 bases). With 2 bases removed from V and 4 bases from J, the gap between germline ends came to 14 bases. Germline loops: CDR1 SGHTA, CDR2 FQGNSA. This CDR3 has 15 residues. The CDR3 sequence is CASSLNLLAGETQYF. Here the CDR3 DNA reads TGTGCCAGCAGCTTAAATCTCCTAGCTGGAGAGACCCAGTACTTC.

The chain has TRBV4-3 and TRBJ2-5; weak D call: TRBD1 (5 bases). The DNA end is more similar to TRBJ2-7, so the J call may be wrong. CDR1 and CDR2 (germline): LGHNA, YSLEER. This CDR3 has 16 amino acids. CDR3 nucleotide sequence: TGCGCCAGCAGCCTCCTTTCATCACAGGTTAAGAACGAGCAGTACTTC. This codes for CASSLLSSQVKNEQYF.

CDR3 nucleotides: TGTGCCAGCAGCTGGGGGACAGGGAGTACCGGGGAGCTGTTTTTT. As protein: CASSWGTGSTGELFF. The chain recombines TRBV11-2 with TRBJ2-2; 9 bases line up with TRBD1. The V and J ends lost 4 bases and 5 bases, in that order; junction bases with no gene match: 5. This CDR3 comprises 15 residues. CDR1 and CDR2 from the germline V gene are SGHAT and FQNNGV.

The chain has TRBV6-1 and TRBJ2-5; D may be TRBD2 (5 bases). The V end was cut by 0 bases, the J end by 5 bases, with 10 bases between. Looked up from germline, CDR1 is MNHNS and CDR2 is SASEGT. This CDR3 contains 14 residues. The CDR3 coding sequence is TGTGCCAGCAGTGAAGCGGGAGAGATTGAGACCCAGTACTTC. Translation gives CASSEAGEIETQYF.

In DNA form, the CDR3 reads TGTGCCAGCAGCTTAGTTAGTTCTAGCGGAGGGGGAGATACGCAGTATTTT. Translated: CASSLVSSSGGGDTQYF. The rearrangement joins TRBV11-2 to TRBJ2-3; tentative D call: TRBD2 (7 bases). The CDR3 sequence is 17 residues long. CDR1 and CDR2 (germline): SGHAT, FQNNGV. Trimming cost V 1 base and J 5 bases, with 19 bases left between them.

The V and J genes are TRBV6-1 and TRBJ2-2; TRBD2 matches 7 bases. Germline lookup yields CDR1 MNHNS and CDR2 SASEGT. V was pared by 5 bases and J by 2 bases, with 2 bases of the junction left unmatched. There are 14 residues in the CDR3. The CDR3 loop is CASSQRDNTGELFF. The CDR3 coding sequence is TGTGCCAGCAGTCAGCGGGATAACACCGGGGAGCTGTTTTTT.

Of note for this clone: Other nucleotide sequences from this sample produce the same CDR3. The CDR3 bases are TGTGCCAGCTCACCGAAGGTTGGCGGGTACACCGGGGAGCTGTTTTTT. Its translation: CASSPKVGGYTGELFF. This chain joins TRBV18 and TRBJ2-2; TRBD2 might be the D (5 bases). V lost 3 bases and J 3 bases, leaving 14 bases between the germline ends. The CDR3 has 16 amino acids. CDR1 is KGHSH, CDR2 LQKENI, per germline.

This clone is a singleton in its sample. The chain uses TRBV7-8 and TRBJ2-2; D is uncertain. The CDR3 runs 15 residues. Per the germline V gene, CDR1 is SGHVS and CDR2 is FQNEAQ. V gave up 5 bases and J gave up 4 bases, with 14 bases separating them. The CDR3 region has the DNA TGTGCCAGCAGCCCCAACCGACTGTTCACCGGGGAGCTGTTTTTT. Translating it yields CASSPNRLFTGELFF.

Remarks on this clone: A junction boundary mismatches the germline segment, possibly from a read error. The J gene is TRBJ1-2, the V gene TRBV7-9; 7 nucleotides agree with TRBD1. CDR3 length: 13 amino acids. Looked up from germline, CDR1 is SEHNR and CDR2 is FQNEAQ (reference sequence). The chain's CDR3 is CSSSNDREYGYTF. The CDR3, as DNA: TGTTCCAGCAGCAACGACAGGGAGTATGGCTACACCTTC. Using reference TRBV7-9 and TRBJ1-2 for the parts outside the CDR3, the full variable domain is DTGVSQNPRHKITKRGQNVTFRCDPISEHNRLYWYRQTLGQGPEFLTYFQNEAQLEKSRLLSDRFSAERPKGSFSTLEIQRTEQGDSAMYLCSSSNDREYGYTFGSGTRLTVV.

CDR3 DNA sequence: TGCGCCAGCAGCTTGGCGGGGAGGGAGACCCAGTACTTC. This sequence encodes CASSLAGRETQYF. The gene calls are TRBV5-1 and TRBJ2-5, with D tentatively TRBD2 (6 bases). The V end was cut by 0 bases, the J end by 5 bases, with 8 bases between. Germline V gives CDR1 SGHRS, CDR2 YFSETQ. The CDR3 extends over 13 amino acids.

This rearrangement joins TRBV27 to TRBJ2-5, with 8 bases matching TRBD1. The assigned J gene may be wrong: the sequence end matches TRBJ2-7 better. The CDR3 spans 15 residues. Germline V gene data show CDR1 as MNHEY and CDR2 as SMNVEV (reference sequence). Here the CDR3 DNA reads TGTGCCAGCAGTCGCCGCAGGGGGCTTGTGTACGAGCAGTACTTC. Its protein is CASSRRRGLVYEQYF.

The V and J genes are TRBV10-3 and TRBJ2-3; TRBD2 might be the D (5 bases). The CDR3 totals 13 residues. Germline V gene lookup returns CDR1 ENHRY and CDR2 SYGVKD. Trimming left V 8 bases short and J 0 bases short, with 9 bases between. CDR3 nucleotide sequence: TGTGCCATCGGAGGCCATAGCACAGATACGCAGTATTTT. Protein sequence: CAIGGHSTDTQYF.

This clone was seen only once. The CDR3 DNA sequence: TGCGCCAGCAGCCACGAACCCCAGGGGACCTACGAGCAGTACTTC. Translating it yields CASSHEPQGTYEQYF. This rearrangement joins TRBV4-1 to TRBJ2-7; the D gene is possibly TRBD1 (6 bases). With 3 bases removed from V and 2 bases from J, the gap between germline ends came to 14 bases. Germline loops: CDR1 MGHRA, CDR2 YSYEKL. The CDR3 spans 15 residues.

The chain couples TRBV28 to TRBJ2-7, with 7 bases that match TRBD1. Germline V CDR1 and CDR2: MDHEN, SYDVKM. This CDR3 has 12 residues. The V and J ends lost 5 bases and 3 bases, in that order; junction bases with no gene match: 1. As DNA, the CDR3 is TGTGCCAGCAGTGACAGGGTCTACGAGCAGTACTTC. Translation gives CASSDRVYEQYF.

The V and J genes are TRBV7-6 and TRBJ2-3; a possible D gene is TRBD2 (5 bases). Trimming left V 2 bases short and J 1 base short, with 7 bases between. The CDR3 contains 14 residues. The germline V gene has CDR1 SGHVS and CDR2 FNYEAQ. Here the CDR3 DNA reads TGTGCCAGCAGCTTAAACGGGGGCACAGATACGCAGTATTTT. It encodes CASSLNGGTDTQYF.

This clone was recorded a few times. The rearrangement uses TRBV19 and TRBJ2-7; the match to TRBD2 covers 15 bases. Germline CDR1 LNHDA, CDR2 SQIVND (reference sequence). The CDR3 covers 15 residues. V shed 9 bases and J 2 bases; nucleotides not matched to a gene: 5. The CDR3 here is CARGTSGRFPYEQYF. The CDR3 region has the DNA TGTGCCAGGGGGACTAGCGGGAGGTTCCCCTACGAGCAGTACTTC.

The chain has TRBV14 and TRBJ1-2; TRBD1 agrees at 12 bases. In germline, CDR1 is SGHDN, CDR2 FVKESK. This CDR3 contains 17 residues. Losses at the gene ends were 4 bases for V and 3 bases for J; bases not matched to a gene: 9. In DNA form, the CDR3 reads TGTGCCAGCAGCCCGACGGGACAGGGGGCGCAGGACTATGGCTACACCTTC. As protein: CASSPTGQGAQDYGYTF.

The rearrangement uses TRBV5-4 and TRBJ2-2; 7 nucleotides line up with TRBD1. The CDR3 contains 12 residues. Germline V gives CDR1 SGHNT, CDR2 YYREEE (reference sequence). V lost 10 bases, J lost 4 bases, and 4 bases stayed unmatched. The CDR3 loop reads CAGAGGTGELFF. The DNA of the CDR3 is TGTGCCGGTGCAGGGGGCACCGGGGAGCTGTTTTTT.

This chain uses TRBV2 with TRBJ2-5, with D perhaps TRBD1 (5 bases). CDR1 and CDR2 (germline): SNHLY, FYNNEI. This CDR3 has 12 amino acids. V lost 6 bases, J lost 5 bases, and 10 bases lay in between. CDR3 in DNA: TGTGCCAGCAGGGACGACAGCGAGACCCAGTACTTC. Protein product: CASRDDSETQYF.

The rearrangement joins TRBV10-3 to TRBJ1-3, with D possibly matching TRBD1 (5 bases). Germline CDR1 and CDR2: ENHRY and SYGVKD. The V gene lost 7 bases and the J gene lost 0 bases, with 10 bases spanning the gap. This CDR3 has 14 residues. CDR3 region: CAINTDSSGNTIYF. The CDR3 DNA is TGTGCCATCAACACCGACAGCTCTGGAAACACCATATATTTT.